The rows below give T cell receptor beta chains drawn from one sample of a study of T cell changes during pregnancy in multiple sclerosis. Sequenced by immunoSEQ multiplex PCR; TCRdb stores in-frame clones only, minus some. The sample consists of tens of thousands of clones, almost 90% of them appearing once. The starting material was CD4+ T cells from peripheral blood mononuclear cells, obtained in the third trimester of pregnancy. These receptor sequences come from a female donor in good health, enrolled as a control in a pregnancy study. The CDR3 runs from the conserved cysteine through the conserved F or W. Part of the rows lack a size; the others show once, few, many or a class for expanded clones.

-	TRBJ1-2	TRBV9	CASSVDVDYGYTF
-	TRBJ1-1	TRBV15	CATSRGGGQGEAFF
-	TRBJ2-4	TRBV7-2	CASSLGLADTAKNIQYF
-	TRBJ2-2	TRBV9	CASSEGFGWDTGELFF
-	TRBJ1-5	TRBV27	CASKGTGDYDQPQHF
-	TRBJ2-7	TRBV10-1	CASSDSSGGSYEQYF
-	TRBJ1-1	TRBV25-1	CASSGVEGWATEAFF
-	TRBJ1-3	TRBV19	CASSPQTGDSGNTIYF
-	TRBJ2-1	TRBV7-2	CASHGRDYNEQFF
-	TRBJ1-5	TRBV25-1	CASRDAGANQPQHF
-	TRBJ2-7	TRBV5-6	CASSSLYEQYF
-	TRBJ1-1	TRBV5-6	CASSLGPGENTEAFF
-	TRBJ2-1	TRBV5-5	CASSLDLFTYNEQFF
-	TRBJ2-1	TRBV19	CASKPDRRYNEQFF
once	TRBJ2-5	TRBV5-5	CASSLYSGGAEGETQYF
-	TRBJ2-7	TRBV6-6	CASSPDSPYEQYF
-	-	TRBV10-3	CAIGTNSYEQYF
once	TRBJ2-7	TRBV11-3	CASSSTRDTVDYEQYF
-	TRBJ1-1	TRBV6-5	CASSYSGVRTEAFF
-	TRBJ1-3	TRBV7-8	CASSPRSGVARNTIYF
once	TRBJ2-1	TRBV14	CASRSTSGPSYNEQFF
-	TRBJ2-7	TRBV5-1	CASSLWVAGGHEQYF
few	TRBJ2-1	TRBV12-5	CASRREPNNEQFF
-	TRBJ2-1	TRBV5-6	CASTRNGRGDNEQFF
-	TRBJ2-6	TRBV4-1	CASGDRGRTGANVLTF
-	TRBJ1-5	TRBV6-1	CASSEGESRDIGNQPQHF
-	-	TRBV10-3	CAIAAGGSYEQYF
-	TRBJ2-3	TRBV6-1	CASSDTSRAQYF